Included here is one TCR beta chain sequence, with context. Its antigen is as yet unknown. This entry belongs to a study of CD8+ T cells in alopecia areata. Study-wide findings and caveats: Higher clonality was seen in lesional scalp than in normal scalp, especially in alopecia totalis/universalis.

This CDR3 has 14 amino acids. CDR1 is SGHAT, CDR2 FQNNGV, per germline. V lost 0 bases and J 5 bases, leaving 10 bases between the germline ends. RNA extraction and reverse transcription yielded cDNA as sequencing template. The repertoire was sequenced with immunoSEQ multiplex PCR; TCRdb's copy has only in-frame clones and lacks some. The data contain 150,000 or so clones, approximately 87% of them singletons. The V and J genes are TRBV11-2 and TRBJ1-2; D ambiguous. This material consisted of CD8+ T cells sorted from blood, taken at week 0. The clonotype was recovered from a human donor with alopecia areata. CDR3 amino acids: CASSLDTAGYGYTF. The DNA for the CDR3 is TGTGCCAGCAGCTTAGACACAGCCGGGTATGGCTACACCTTC.